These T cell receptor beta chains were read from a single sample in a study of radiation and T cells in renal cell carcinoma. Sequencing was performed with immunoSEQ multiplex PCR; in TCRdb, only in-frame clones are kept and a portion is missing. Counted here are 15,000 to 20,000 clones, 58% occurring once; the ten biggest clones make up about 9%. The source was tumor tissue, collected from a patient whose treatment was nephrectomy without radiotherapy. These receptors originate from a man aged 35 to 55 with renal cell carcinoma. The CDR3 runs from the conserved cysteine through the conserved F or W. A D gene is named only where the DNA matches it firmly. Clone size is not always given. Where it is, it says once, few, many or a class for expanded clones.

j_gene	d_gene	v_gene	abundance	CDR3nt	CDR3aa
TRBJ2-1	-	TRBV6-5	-	TGTGCCAGCAGCATACAGGGAGCCTACAATGAGCAGTTCTTC	CASSIQGAYNEQFF
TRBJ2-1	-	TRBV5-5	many	TGTGCCAGCAGCTTGTACCGGGGTCGGAACAATGAGCAGTTCTTC	CASSLYRGRNNEQFF
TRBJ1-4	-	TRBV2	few	TGTGCCAGCATATGGGACTCCGATGAAAAACTGTTTTTT	CASIWDSDEKLFF
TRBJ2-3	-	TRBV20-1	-	TGCAGTGCTCCCCTCTCTATGGCGCAGTATTTT	CSAPLSMAQYF
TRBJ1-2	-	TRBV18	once	TGTGCCAGCTCACCGGACTATGGCTACACCTTC	CASSPDYGYTF
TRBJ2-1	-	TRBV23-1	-	TGCGCCAGCAGTCAATCATTGAAATTTGGACAGATACACATCAATGAGCAGTTCTTC	CASSQSLKFGQIHINEQFF
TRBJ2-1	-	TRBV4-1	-	TGCGCCAGCAGCCCTACAAATAATGAGCAGTTCTTC	CASSPTNNEQFF
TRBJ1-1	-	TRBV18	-	TGTGCCAGCTCAAGGGACATTATGAACACTGAAGCTTTCTTT	CASSRDIMNTEAFF
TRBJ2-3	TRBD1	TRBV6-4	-	TGTGCCAGCAGTGGGACAGGGGGCACAGATACGCAGTATTTT	CASSGTGGTDTQYF
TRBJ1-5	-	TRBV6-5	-	TGTGCCAGCAGTTACAGGCGGACGGATCAGCCCCAGCATTTT	CASSYRRTDQPQHF
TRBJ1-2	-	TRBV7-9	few	TGTGCCAGCAGTCCCTCCGAGTTAGCTAACTATGGCTACACCTTC	CASSPSELANYGYTF
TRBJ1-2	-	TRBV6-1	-	TGTGCCAGCAGTGAACCAGGTTATAACTATGGCTACACCTTC	CASSEPGYNYGYTF
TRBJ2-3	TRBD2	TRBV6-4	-	TGTGCCAGCAGTGAGCGGGGGGGCACAGATACGCAGTATTTT	CASSERGGTDTQYF
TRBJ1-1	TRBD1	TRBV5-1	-	TGCGCCAGCAGCGCCAGGGGGCACGGAGCTTTCTTT	CASSARGHGAFF
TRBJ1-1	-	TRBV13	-	TGTGCCAGCAGCGAGGGAGGGGCAGCTTTCTTT	CASSEGGAAFF
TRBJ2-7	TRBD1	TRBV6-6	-	TGTGCCAGCAGTGCTAGGACAGGGGGCGATTACGAGCAGTACTTC	CASSARTGGDYEQYF
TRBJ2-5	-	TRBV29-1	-	TGCAGCGGCGTCGGCAATTGGGAGACCCAGTACTTC	CSGVGNWETQYF
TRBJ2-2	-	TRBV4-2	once	TGTGCCAGCAGCCATTCCTCGGGACTCCCAGGGGGCGGGGAGCTGTTTTTT	CASSHSSGLPGGGELFF
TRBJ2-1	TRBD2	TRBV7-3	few	TGTGCCAGCAGTGAAGTAGCGCGGGGCGGGGGAAGGGATGAGCAGTTCTTC	CASSEVARGGGRDEQFF
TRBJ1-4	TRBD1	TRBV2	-	TGTGCCAGCATGGGCAGGGGGTGGGAAAAACTGTTTTTT	CASMGRGWEKLFF
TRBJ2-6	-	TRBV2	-	TGTGCCAGCAGTGAACGAAGGGCTGGGGCCAACGTCCTGACTTTC	CASSERRAGANVLTF
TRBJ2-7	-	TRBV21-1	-	TGTGCCAGCAGCAAAAGGACAGGGGGCTACGAGCAGTACTTC	CASSKRTGGYEQYF
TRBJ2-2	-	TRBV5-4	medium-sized	TGTGCCAGCAGCTTGAACACCGGGGAGCTGTTTTTT	CASSLNTGELFF